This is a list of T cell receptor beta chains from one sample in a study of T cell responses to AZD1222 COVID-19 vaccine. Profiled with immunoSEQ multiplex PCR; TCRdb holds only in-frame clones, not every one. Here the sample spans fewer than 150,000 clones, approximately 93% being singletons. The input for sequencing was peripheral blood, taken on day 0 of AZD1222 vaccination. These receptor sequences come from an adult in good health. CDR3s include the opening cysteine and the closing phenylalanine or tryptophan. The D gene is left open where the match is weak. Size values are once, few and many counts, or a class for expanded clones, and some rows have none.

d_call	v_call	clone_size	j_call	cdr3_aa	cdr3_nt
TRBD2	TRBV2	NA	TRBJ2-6	CASSDGTSDHSGANVLTF	TGTGCCAGCAGTGACGGGACTAGCGATCACTCTGGGGCCAACGTCCTGACTTTC
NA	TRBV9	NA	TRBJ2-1	CASSVGFEQFF	TGTGCCAGCAGCGTAGGGTTTGAGCAGTTCTTC
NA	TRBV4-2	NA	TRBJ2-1	CASSHPSSYNEQFF	TGTGCCAGCAGCCATCCTTCTAGCTACAATGAGCAGTTCTTC
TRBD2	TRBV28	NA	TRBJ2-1	CASSFDSLSGIDNEQFF	TGTGCCAGCAGTTTCGACTCCCTTAGCGGGATCGACAATGAGCAGTTCTTC
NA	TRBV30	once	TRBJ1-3	CAWSVLASSGNTIYF	TGTGCCTGGAGTGTACTGGCGTCCTCTGGAAACACCATATATTTT
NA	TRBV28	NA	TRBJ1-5	CASTKSLGVLQPQHF	TGTGCCAGCACCAAATCGTTAGGGGTTCTTCAGCCCCAGCATTTT
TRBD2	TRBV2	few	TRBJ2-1	CASRAWTSGSRGYNEQFF	TGTGCCAGCAGAGCTTGGACTAGCGGGAGTCGTGGCTACAATGAGCAGTTCTTC
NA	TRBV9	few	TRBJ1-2	CASSVDLGRGYGYTF	TGTGCCAGCAGCGTAGACTTGGGGAGGGGGTATGGCTACACCTTC
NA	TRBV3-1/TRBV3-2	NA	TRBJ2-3	CASSVIWASDTQYF	TGTGCCAGCAGCGTTATTTGGGCCTCCGATACGCAGTATTTT
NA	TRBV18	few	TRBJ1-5	CASSQVAVAREDQPQHF	TGTGCCAGCTCACAGGTAGCGGTAGCTAGGGAGGATCAGCCCCAGCATTTT
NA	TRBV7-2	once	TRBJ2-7	CASSPETSYEQYF	TGTGCCAGCAGCCCCGAAACCTCCTACGAGCAGTACTTC
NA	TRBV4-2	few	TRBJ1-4	CASSQAQVDEKLFF	TGTGCCAGCAGCCAAGCGCAGGTGGACGAAAAACTGTTTTTT
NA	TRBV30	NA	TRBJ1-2	CAWREGQNGYTF	TGTGCCTGGAGGGAAGGACAAAATGGCTACACCTTC
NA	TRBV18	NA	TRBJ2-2	CASSPGTVDTGELFF	TGTGCCAGCTCTCCCGGGACCGTGGACACCGGGGAGCTGTTTTTT
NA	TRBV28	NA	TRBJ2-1	CASSRNNEQFF	TGTGCCAGCAGCCGTAACAATGAGCAGTTCTTC
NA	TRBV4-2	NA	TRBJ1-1	CASSLGRDEAFF	TGTGCCAGCAGCCTTGGAAGAGATGAAGCTTTCTTT
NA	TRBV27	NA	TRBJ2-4	CASRRAGAKNIQYF	TGTGCCAGCAGGAGGGCGGGGGCCAAAAACATTCAGTACTTC
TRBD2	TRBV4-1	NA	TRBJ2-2	CASSQVRAGGPGELFF	TGCGCCAGCAGCCAAGTCCGGGCGGGAGGCCCCGGGGAGCTGTTTTTT
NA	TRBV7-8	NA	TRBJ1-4	CASSSKGSGSNEKLFF	TGTGCCAGCAGCTCAAAAGGTTCAGGATCTAATGAAAAACTGTTTTTT
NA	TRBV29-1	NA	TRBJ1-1	CSGSDWANTEAFF	TGCAGCGGCTCGGACTGGGCGAACACTGAAGCTTTCTTT
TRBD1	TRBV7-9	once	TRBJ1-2	CASSLGDREAYGYTF	TGTGCCAGCAGCTTAGGCGACAGGGAAGCCTATGGCTACACCTTC
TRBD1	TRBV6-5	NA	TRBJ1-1	CASSYGQGEDTEAFF	TGTGCCAGCAGTTACGGACAGGGAGAGGACACTGAAGCTTTCTTT
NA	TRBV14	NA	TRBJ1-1	CASSQGGHPNTEAFF	TGTGCCAGCAGCCAGGGAGGACACCCGAACACTGAAGCTTTCTTT
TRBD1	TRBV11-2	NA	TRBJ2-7	CATSGQDPYEQYF	TGTGCCACCTCGGGACAGGACCCCTACGAGCAGTACTTC
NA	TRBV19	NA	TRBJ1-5	CASSMPWAYQPQHF	TGTGCCAGTAGTATGCCATGGGCTTATCAGCCCCAGCATTTT
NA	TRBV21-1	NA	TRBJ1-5	CASSKRGGIGVGNQPQHF	TGTGCCAGCAGCAAACGGGGGGGAATTGGGGTCGGCAATCAGCCCCAGCATTTT
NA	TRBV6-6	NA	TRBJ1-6	CASSYEENSPLHF	TGTGCCAGCAGTTACGAGGAGAATTCACCCCTCCACTTT
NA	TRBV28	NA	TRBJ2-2	CAGGLGNTGELFF	TGTGCCGGGGGTCTGGGGAACACCGGGGAGCTGTTTTTT
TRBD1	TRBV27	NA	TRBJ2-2	CASSLSLTGSGELFF	TGTGCCAGCAGTTTATCTCTGACAGGGTCAGGGGAGCTGTTTTTT
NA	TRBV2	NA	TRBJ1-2	CASGVRGRYTF	TGTGCCAGCGGGGTGCGGGGCCGCTACACCTTC
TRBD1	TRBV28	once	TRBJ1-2	CASRVQGADGYTF	TGTGCCAGCAGGGTTCAGGGGGCGGATGGCTACACCTTC
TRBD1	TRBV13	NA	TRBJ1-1	CASSQTGTAKAFF	TGTGCCAGCAGCCAGACCGGGACAGCCAAAGCTTTCTTT
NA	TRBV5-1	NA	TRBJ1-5	CASSLAGNSNQPQHF	TGCGCCAGCAGCTTGGCCGGGAATAGCAATCAGCCCCAGCATTTT
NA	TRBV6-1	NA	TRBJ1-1	CASSERAARLNTEAFF	TGTGCCAGCAGTGAAAGGGCAGCCAGATTGAACACTGAAGCTTTCTTT
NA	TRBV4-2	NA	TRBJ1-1	CASSQEEGETEAFF	TGTGCCAGCAGCCAAGAAGAGGGAGAAACTGAAGCTTTCTTT
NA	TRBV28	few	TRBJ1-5	CASRDWGQPQHF	TGTGCCAGCCGAGACTGGGGACAGCCCCAGCATTTT
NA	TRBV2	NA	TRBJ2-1	CASRAQSLVGEQFF	TGTGCCAGCAGAGCTCAGTCACTAGTGGGTGAGCAGTTCTTC
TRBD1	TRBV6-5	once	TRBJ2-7	CASSYSGTAAYEQYF	TGTGCCAGCAGTTACTCCGGGACAGCCGCCTACGAGCAGTACTTC
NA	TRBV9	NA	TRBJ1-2	CASSVDPRQDYGYTF	TGTGCCAGCAGCGTAGACCCCAGGCAGGACTATGGCTACACCTTC
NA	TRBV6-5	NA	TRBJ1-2	CASFRGNYGYTF	TGTGCCAGCTTTAGGGGGAACTATGGCTACACCTTC
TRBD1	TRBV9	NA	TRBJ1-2	CASSVGDRGRVPYGYTF	TGTGCCAGCAGCGTCGGGGACAGGGGGCGCGTCCCCTATGGCTACACCTTC
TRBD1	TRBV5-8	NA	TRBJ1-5	CASSLTLGTGVQEPQHF	TGTGCCAGCAGCCTAACCCTCGGGACAGGGGTTCAGGAGCCCCAGCATTTT
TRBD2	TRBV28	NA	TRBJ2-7	CASSPGTSVRGEQYF	TGTGCCAGCAGTCCTGGGACTAGCGTTAGAGGCGAGCAGTACTTC
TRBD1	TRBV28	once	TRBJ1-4	CASSTPKTGGHEKLFF	TGTGCCAGCAGTACCCCGAAGACAGGGGGGCATGAAAAACTGTTTTTT
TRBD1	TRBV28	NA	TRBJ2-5	CASSLGGQTQETQYF	TGTGCCAGCAGTTTAGGGGGACAGACCCAAGAGACCCAGTACTTC
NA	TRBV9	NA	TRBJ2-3	CASSSLGVGSTDTQYF	TGTGCCAGCAGCTCGCTAGGGGTTGGGAGCACAGATACGCAGTATTTT
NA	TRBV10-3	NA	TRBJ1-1	CAISTDSGTEAFF	TGTGCCATCAGTACGGACTCTGGGACTGAAGCTTTCTTT
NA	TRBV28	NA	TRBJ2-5	CASSRRLRSEETQYF	TGTGCCAGCAGCCGCAGGTTGAGGTCCGAAGAGACCCAGTACTTC
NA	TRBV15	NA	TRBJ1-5	CATSSGRYSNQPQHF	TGTGCCACCAGCAGCGGCAGATATAGCAATCAGCCCCAGCATTTT
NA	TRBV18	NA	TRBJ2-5	CASSPHQKQVQETQYF	TGTGCCAGCTCACCCCACCAGAAACAGGTACAAGAGACCCAGTACTTC
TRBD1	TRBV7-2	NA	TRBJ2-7	CASSLYFWDSRKQYF	TGTGCCAGCAGCTTATATTTCTGGGACAGCCGGAAGCAGTACTTC
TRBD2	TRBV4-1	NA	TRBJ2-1	CASSQAAGGHEQFF	TGCGCCAGCAGCCAAGCTGCGGGAGGGCATGAGCAGTTCTTC
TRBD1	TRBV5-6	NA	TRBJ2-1	CASSLYRGYEQFF	TGTGCCAGCAGCTTATACAGGGGGTATGAGCAGTTCTTC
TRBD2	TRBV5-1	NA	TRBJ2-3	CASSSGTSGRLGDTQYF	TGCGCCAGCAGCTCTGGGACTAGCGGGAGATTGGGAGATACGCAGTATTTT
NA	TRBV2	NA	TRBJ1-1	CASTIGGRTEAFF	TGTGCCAGCACGATCGGGGGGCGGACTGAAGCTTTCTTT
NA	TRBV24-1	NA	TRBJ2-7	CATSDPERYEQYF	TGTGCCACCAGTGACCCGGAACGCTACGAGCAGTACTTC
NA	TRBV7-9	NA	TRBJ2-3	CASSPGTDTQYF	TGTGCCAGCAGCCCAGGGACAGATACGCAGTATTTT
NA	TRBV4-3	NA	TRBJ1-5	CASSQAFSNQPQHF	TGCGCCAGCAGCCAAGCGTTTAGCAATCAGCCCCAGCATTTT
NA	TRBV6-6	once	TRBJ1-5	CASSYQDQQPQHF	TGTGCCAGCAGTTACCAGGACCAACAGCCCCAGCATTTT